Below are 23 T cell receptor beta chains sequenced from a single sample in a study of human T cells and chemical hapten exposure. TCRdb ran MiXCR on the RACE reads and lists one entry per CDR3 protein. The top ten hold roughly 13% of the sample, which has some 31,000 distinct CDR3 sequences, less than 6% seen once. Time point specified: healthy volunteer bleed at 6 weeks. The template was total RNA from unfractionated whole blood. Sequencing used whole blood. The source is a human donor in good health. Some clones in this sample may be carry-over from other donors' samples.

In its sample, this clonotype was seen a few times. V is TRBV30 and J is TRBJ2-2; possibly TRBD1 or TRBD2 for D (5 bases each). Germline CDR1 is GTSNPN and CDR2 is SVGIG (reference sequence). CDR3 length: 14 amino acids. Trimming took off 4 bases at V and 5 bases at J, with 14 bases between the two ends. The CDR3 DNA reads TGTGCCTGGACTTTCCAGAGGGGAACCGGGGAGCTGTTTTTT. It codes for CAWTFQRGTGELFF.

This clonotype showed up many times. The chain couples TRBV6-5 to TRBJ2-5; D is unclear. V was clipped by 2 bases and J by 1 base, with 8 bases between them. The CDR3 loop spans 14 amino acids. Germline V CDR1 and CDR2: MNHEY, SVGAGI. CDR3 coding DNA: TGTGCCAGCAGTTACGGGCAGCTCCAAGAGACCCAGTACTTC. Translation gives CASSYGQLQETQYF.

By sample share, this clonotype is medium-sized (0.01 to 0.1%). DNA for the CDR3: TGTGCCAGCAGTCCCAACAGATCCTACGAGCAGTACTTC. This translates into CASSPNRSYEQYF. The J gene is TRBJ2-7, the V gene TRBV6-6, with D uncertain. Germline V lookup: CDR1 MNHNY, CDR2 SVGAGI (reference sequence). The CDR3 length is 13 residues. V gave up 5 bases and J gave up 1 base, with 9 bases separating them.

This clonotype was seen only a few times. The chain is built from TRBV20-1 and TRBJ1-1; TRBD1 is a possible D gene (5 bases). Germline V gene data show CDR1 as DFQATT and CDR2 as SNEGSKA (reference sequence). V lost 6 bases to trimming and J lost 1 base, with 12 bases between them. The CDR3 consists of 13 residues. DNA for the CDR3: TGCAGTGCCGACAGCGCCCAGAACACTGAAGCTTTCTTT. It encodes CSADSAQNTEAFF.

This clonotype was observed a few times. This chain connects TRBV28 to TRBJ1-2; tentative D call: TRBD1 (5 bases). Per the germline V gene, CDR1 is MDHEN and CDR2 is SYDVKM. The length of the CDR3 is 16 residues. Between the trimmed V and J ends, which lost 2 bases and 1 base, there was a span of 14 bases. The CDR3 nucleotides read TGTGCCAGCAGTTTACTAGGGGAGGGGAGTAACTATGGCTACACCTTC. As protein: CASSLLGEGSNYGYTF.

In its sample, this clonotype is medium-sized (0.01 to 0.1%). CDR3 amino acids: CAISESGLTEGSPNEQFF. CDR3 coding DNA: TGTGCCATCAGTGAGTCGGGACTCACGGAGGGAAGCCCCAATGAGCAGTTCTTC. V usage is TRBV10-3 and J usage is TRBJ2-1; possible D gene TRBD2, 6 bases. V was shortened by 0 bases and J by 6 bases, with 21 bases between the two germline ends. Germline V lookup: CDR1 ENHRY, CDR2 SYGVKD. There are 18 residues in the CDR3.

This clonotype was observed many times. V is TRBV5-1 and J is TRBJ1-1, with D tentatively TRBD1 (6 bases). Trimming removed 0 bases from V and 4 bases from J, with 10 bases in between. The CDR3 has 14 residues. Per the germline V gene, CDR1 is SGHRS and CDR2 is YFSETQ. CDR3 bases: TGCGCCAGCAGCTTGGTCGCGGGGGCCACTGAAGCTTTCTTT. Protein product: CASSLVAGATEAFF.

In its sample, this clonotype was seen many times. V gene TRBV12-3 or TRBV12-4 combines with J gene TRBJ1-1, with D perhaps TRBD1 (5 bases). V gave up 2 bases and J gave up 11 bases, with 12 bases separating them. The CDR3 is 12 amino acids. The CDR3 region is CASSLTRGYAFF. CDR3 bases: TGTGCCAGCAGTTTAACAAGGGGTTATGCTTTCTTT.

There are a few counts of this clonotype. The rearrangement joins TRBV27 to TRBJ2-1; perhaps TRBD1 as D (6 bases). Germline V CDR1 and CDR2: MNHEY, SMNVEV (reference sequence). The CDR3 is 16 residues long. Trimming removed 3 bases at V and 4 bases at J, with 16 bases between. The CDR3 loop is CASSLRLAGAYNEQFF. In DNA, the CDR3 is TGTGCCAGCAGTTTGAGGTTGGCAGGGGCTTACAATGAGCAGTTCTTC.

By frequency in the sample, this clonotype is medium-sized. The chain recombines TRBV14 with TRBJ2-1; D unresolved. CDR3 length equals 13 residues. The V end was cut by 4 bases, the J end by 1 base, with 5 bases between. Germline V gene data show CDR1 as SGHDN and CDR2 as FVKESK. This CDR3 reads CASSRGSYNEQFF. For the CDR3, the DNA is TGTGCCAGCAGCCGTGGGTCCTACAATGAGCAGTTCTTC.

This clonotype appeared many times. The V call is TRBV6-5, the J call TRBJ2-1, with TRBD2 identical over 7 bases. CDR3 size: 13 residues. Germline trimming cut 8 bases from V and 6 bases from J; bases unmatched to any gene: 7. Germline V gives CDR1 MNHEY, CDR2 SVGAGI. In DNA form, the CDR3 reads TGTGCCAGCCGGCGGGGGAGAAGCAATGAGCAGTTCTTC. It specifies CASRRGRSNEQFF.

The sample holds a few counts of this clonotype. The genes are TRBV29-1 and TRBJ1-1, with D unclear. Germline assignment: CDR1 SQVTM and CDR2 ANQGSEA. The V end lost 1 base, the J end lost 0 bases, and 9 bases lay between the germline ends. CDR3 length: 14 amino acids. CDR3 nucleotides: TGCAGCGTTGAAGCCAGCCTAATGAACACTGAAGCTTTCTTT. Encoded protein: CSVEASLMNTEAFF.

This clonotype was counted at least ten times. This rearrangement joins TRBV20-1 to TRBJ2-7; TRBD2 matches at 14 bases. This CDR3 contains 16 residues. The germline gives CDR1 DFQATT, CDR2 SNEGSKA (reference sequence). Losses at the gene ends were 0 bases for V and 4 bases for J; bases not matched to a gene: 5. CDR3 in amino acids: CSARDPGLAGAYEQYF. The CDR3 region has the DNA TGCAGTGCTAGAGACCCGGGACTAGCGGGAGCTTACGAGCAGTACTTC.

The chain is built from TRBV9 and TRBJ2-1; TRBD2 is a possible D gene (5 bases). Germline V gives CDR1 SGDLS, CDR2 YYNGEE. The CDR3 has 15 residues. V was trimmed by 4 bases and J by 6 bases, leaving 17 bases between them. The CDR3 reads CASSLRGTLPNEQFF. In nucleotides, the CDR3 is TGTGCCAGCAGCCTTCGGGGAACACTCCCCAATGAGCAGTTCTTC.

This clonotype was seen ten or more times. The gene calls are TRBV28 and TRBJ2-5; 8 bases match TRBD2. The CDR3 length is 15 residues. The germline gives CDR1 MDHEN, CDR2 SYDVKM. After removal of 7 bases from V and 5 bases from J, the junction contained 12 bases not matched to a gene. CDR3 amino acids: CASTIGTGGFETQYF. The CDR3 coding sequence is TGTGCCAGCACCATAGGAACGGGGGGGTTTGAGACCCAGTACTTC. Drawing the rest from reference TRBV28 and TRBJ2-5, the complete variable domain is DVKVTQSSRYLVKRTGEKVFLECVQDMDHENMFWYRQDPGLGLRLIYFSYDVKMKEKGDIPEGYSVSREKKERFSLILESASTNQTSMYLCASTIGTGGFETQYFGPGTRLLVL.

The CDR3 DNA sequence: TGTGCCAGCAGCTTAGCCCCCAGGGTCGAGCAGTACTTC. The encoded protein is CASSLAPRVEQYF. The rearrangement uses TRBV7-2 and TRBJ2-7, with a tentative D call TRBD1 (5 bases). CDR3 length: 13 residues. Trimming took off 0 bases at V and 6 bases at J, with 9 bases between the two ends. Germline V gene lookup returns CDR1 SGHTA and CDR2 FQGNSA. Complete variable domain (other parts from reference TRBV7-2 and TRBJ2-7): GAGVSQSPSNKVTEKGKDVELRCDPISGHTALYWYRQSLGQGLEFLIYFQGNSAPDKSGLPSDRFSAERTGGSVSTLTIQRTQQEDSAVYLCASSLAPRVEQYFGPGTRLTVT.

This clonotype was seen at least ten times. CDR3 loop: CSAVRDFDSNQPQHF. In DNA form, the CDR3 reads TGCAGTGCTGTACGGGACTTTGATAGCAATCAGCCCCAGCATTTT. The chain combines TRBV20-1 with TRBJ1-5; TRBD1 might be the D (5 bases). The germline gives CDR1 DFQATT, CDR2 SNEGSKA (reference sequence). The CDR3 contains 15 residues. Trimming stripped 5 bases from V and 0 bases from J, with 14 bases between.

This clonotype was seen a handful of times. The rearrangement joins TRBV29-1 to TRBJ1-5; D not certain. Germline CDR1 SQVTM, CDR2 ANQGSEA. V lost 4 bases and J lost 3, with 10 bases in between. The CDR3 length is 13 residues. This chain's CDR3 is CSVAGGVNQPQHF. The CDR3 DNA sequence: TGCAGCGTTGCTGGCGGAGTCAATCAGCCCCAGCATTTT. Filled out from reference TRBV29-1 and TRBJ1-5, the complete variable domain reads SAVISQKPSRDICQRGTSLTIQCQVDSQVTMMFWYRQQPGQSLTLIATANQGSEATYESGFVIDKFPISRPNLTFSTLTVSNMSPEDSSIYLCSVAGGVNQPQHFGDGTRLSIL.

This clonotype has at least ten counts. The CDR3 loop reads CASRHWEDRNTEAFF. CDR3 nucleotides: TGTGCCAGCCGTCATTGGGAGGACAGGAACACTGAAGCTTTCTTT. The chain carries TRBV7-2 and TRBJ1-1; maybe TRBD1 (6 bases). In germline, CDR1 is SGHTA, CDR2 FQGNSA. This CDR3 region has 15 residues. V was pared by 8 bases and J by 1 base, with 17 bases between.

Ten or more counts support this clonotype. V and J are TRBV7-2 and TRBJ1-3; perhaps TRBD1 as D (6 bases). Trimming shortened V by 3 bases and J by 14 bases, and 14 bases separated the two germline ends. Germline V CDR1 and CDR2: SGHTA, FQGNSA. This CDR3 comprises 12 residues. Written as DNA, the CDR3 is TGTGCCAGCAGCTTGGCGGGGGGCACTTTATATTTT. Translated, it gives CASSLAGGTLYF.

This clonotype came up many times. This chain uses TRBV12-3 or TRBV12-4 with TRBJ1-5; 9 nucleotides match TRBD1. Germline trimming cut 1 base from V and 6 bases from J; bases unmatched to any gene: 4. The CDR3 covers 15 residues. This CDR3 is CASSLEQGAGQPQHF. Written as DNA, the CDR3 is TGTGCCAGCAGTTTAGAACAGGGGGCTGGTCAGCCCCAGCATTTT.

The chain recombines TRBV6-2 or TRBV6-3 with TRBJ1-1, with 8 bases that match TRBD1. V trimming: 4 bases; J trimming: 13 bases; junction bases outside the gene matches: 14. CDR1 and CDR2 from the germline V gene are MNHEY and SVGEGT. CDR3 length: 14 amino acids. The CDR3: CASSFRGRVIKVFF. The CDR3 region has the DNA TGTGCCAGCAGTTTCAGGGGGCGTGTAATCAAAGTTTTCTTT.

This clonotype was seen a few times. The chain links TRBV20-1 to TRBJ2-3; D unclear. Per the germline V gene, CDR1 is DFQATT and CDR2 is SNEGSKA (reference sequence). This CDR3 comprises 13 residues. V was pared by 0 bases and J by 1 base, with 5 bases between. The DNA of the CDR3 is TGCAGTGCTAGAGACATGGGCACAGATACGCAGTATTTT. Its translation is CSARDMGTDTQYF.